This TCR beta chain was identified during a study of cytomegalovirus exposure and HLA in healthy donors. Findings and caveats of the study: It was assumed in the presence/absence analyses that sequencing depth was roughly uniform across donors. The sole available immune exposure information was CMV serostatus.

Between the trimmed V and J ends, which lost 1 base and 6 bases, there was a span of 13 bases. Germline V gene lookup returns CDR1 SEHNR and CDR2 FQNEAQ (reference sequence). CDR3 length equals 14 residues. Researchers ran the PCR with 60 Vbeta and 13 Jbeta primers. This table comes from immunoSEQ multiplex PCR, and its TCRdb copy is limited to in-frame clones, with some not included. The table shows under 200,000 clones, with roughly 80% occurring only once. Note on this clone: Its antigen is unidentified.

Input material: PBMCs. This sequence was found in a woman aged 25-40 years in good health and CMV-seronegative. V and J are TRBV7-9 and TRBJ2-7; tentatively, D is TRBD2 (5 bases). CDR3 sequence: CASSLETRLSEQYF. The CDR3 nucleotides read TGTGCCAGCAGCTTAGAAACTAGGCTCTCCGAGCAGTACTTC.